The T cell receptor (beta chain) described here comes from a study of T cell responses to AZD1222 COVID-19 vaccine. General study findings and limits: When two AZD1222 doses had been given, Spike-specific TCR breadth and depth rose. Vaccine-associated CD4 TCRs spanned spike, dominant at 160-218 and 743-854. Seropositive AZD1222 recipients at baseline numbered only five or six.

The repertoire was sequenced with immunoSEQ multiplex PCR; TCRdb's copy has only in-frame clones and lacks some. This sample has around 190,000 clones, with roughly 88% found just once. Researchers grouped second doses given at about 4 or about 12 weeks into one pool. This CDR3 region has 14 residues. V was cut by 6 bases and J by 5 bases, with 14 bases left in between. Germline V gene sequence: CDR1 MNHEY, CDR2 SVGAGI. Regarding this clone: Its specificity is unknown.

Source: peripheral blood, taken 28 days after the second AZD1222 dose. The receptor comes from an adult who received the AZD1222 COVID-19 vaccine. The chain couples TRBV6-5 to TRBJ2-1; D is unresolved. CDR3: CASRPDGVNNEQFF. The CDR3 bases are TGTGCCAGCAGGCCCGATGGGGTTAACAATGAGCAGTTCTTC.